This T cell receptor beta chain originates from a study of blood T cell repertoires in COVID-19. Overall study: The United States, Italy and Spain supplied acute and convalescent COVID-19 samples. Nucleic acid was either cDNA or gDNA, and it came from T cells, B-cell-depleted T cells, or PBMCs.

Comment on this clone: This sample also contains other DNA sequences that code for the same CDR3.

Trimming removed 4 bases from V and 0 bases from J; junction bases left unmatched: 2. The CDR3 loop spans 15 amino acids. Germline CDR1 reads SGHAT; CDR2 reads FQNNGV. Per the original data handling: Estimates of nucleated cell counts were drawn from the amplification of reference gene primers. Libraries were prepared by immunoSEQ multiplex PCR; TCRdb keeps only in-frame clonotypes and omits some of them. That table furnishes V, J and clone size, whereas the DNA furnished D and trimming. This table holds over 130,000 clones, about 86% found once. The chain combines TRBV11-2 with TRBJ1-4; 7 bases match TRBD1. The sequenced material came from peripheral blood. This TCR came from a human donor in a cohort sampled during active COVID-19. CDR3 in DNA: TGTGCCAGCAGCTCCGGGACAGCAACTAATGAAAAACTGTTTTTT. It translates to CASSSGTATNEKLFF.